The 24 T cell receptor beta chains below all came from one sample that was sequenced in a study of T cells after yellow fever vaccination (dated by TCRdb to about 2019). Taken with the paper, the label for treatment or condition translates to: live attenuated yellow fever vaccine strain. The library was built by means of 5' RACE. TCRdb records Illumina HiSeq 2500 as the sequencer. In-frame beta chains were kept once TCRdb had trimmed the public reads at Q25 with fastp and called clones with MiXCR. Each entry is one CDR3 protein sequence, shown with its most common DNA and genes. In all, the sample holds some 350,000 distinct CDR3 sequences, and 6.2% of those were seen once. The ten largest clones take up about 15% of the sample. The specimen was PBMCs, collected 5 days after the yellow fever booster vaccination. Source of these receptors: a man aged 25-45 years who received the YFV17D yellow fever vaccine.

The chain joins TRBV15 to TRBJ2-2, with unresolved D. Germline CDR1 reads LNHNV; CDR2 reads YYDKDF (reference sequence). V gave up 5 bases and J gave up 9 bases, with 13 bases separating them. The length of the CDR3 is 13 residues. CDR3 sequence: CATSSDRARELFF. The CDR3 DNA reads TGTGCCACCAGCTCCGACCGAGCCCGGGAGCTGTTTTTT.

This sequence joins TRBV4-3 and TRBJ2-2, with 12 bases aligning to TRBD2. Germline V gene sequence: CDR1 LGHNA, CDR2 YSLEER. This CDR3 is 17 amino acids long. Unmatched junction bases numbered 4, after V lost 1 base and J lost 4 bases. The CDR3 DNA follows: TGCGCCAGCAGCCAAGCTAGCGGGAGGGAGACCACCGGGGAGCTGTTTTTT. This codes for CASSQASGRETTGELFF.

This clonotype was found many times. The chain has TRBV20-1 and TRBJ2-1, with 10 bases identical to TRBD2. CDR1 is DFQATT and CDR2 is SNEGSKA in the germline V gene (reference sequence). V lost 0 bases to trimming and J lost 5 bases; unmatched junction nucleotides: 7. This CDR3 has 16 amino acids. The CDR3 region has the DNA TGCAGTGCTAGAGATGTTTCTAGCGGGAGAGACAATGAGCAGTTCTTC. Its protein product is CSARDVSSGRDNEQFF.

V is TRBV7-8 and J is TRBJ2-2, with TRBD2 identical over 10 bases. Germline CDR1 and CDR2: SGHVS and FQNEAQ. The V gene end was trimmed by 5 bases and the J gene end by 6 bases; junction bases not matched to a gene: 3. The CDR3 contains 14 residues. The CDR3 bases are TGTGCCAGCAGCATTGGACTAGCGGCCGGGGAGCTGTTTTTT. This encodes CASSIGLAAGELFF.

This clonotype was seen only a few times. The rearrangement uses TRBV28 and TRBJ1-2; 7 bases map to TRBD1. V shed 2 bases and J 4 bases; nucleotides not matched to a gene: 4. The CDR3 contains 14 residues. The germline V gene has CDR1 MDHEN and CDR2 SYDVKM. CDR3 coding DNA: TGTGCCAGCAGTTTAATTGGGACAGCCTATGGCTACACCTTC. It yields the protein CASSLIGTAYGYTF.

This clonotype was counted only a few times. The chain links TRBV7-7 to TRBJ2-1; 8 bases match TRBD2. This CDR3 has 13 residues. Looked up from germline, CDR1 is SSHAT and CDR2 is FNYEAQ (reference sequence). Trimming took 11 bases from V and 10 from J; bases not matched to a gene: 13. The CDR3, as DNA: TGTGCCGTCGGAAACGGGGGGGGGATGGAGCAGTTCTTC. It yields the protein CAVGNGGGMEQFF.

This clonotype was seen a few times. The chain uses TRBV7-8 and TRBJ2-5; 8 nucleotides line up with TRBD1. Germline assignment: CDR1 SGHVS and CDR2 FQNEAQ. V dropped 7 bases and J dropped 9; count of bases not matched to a gene: 10. There are 13 residues in the CDR3. The CDR3 reads CASNMDREGAQYF. In DNA form, the CDR3 reads TGTGCCAGCAACATGGACAGGGAAGGGGCCCAGTACTTC.

The CDR3 region is CASSLVTSGRASGANVLTF. In DNA form, the CDR3 reads TGTGCCAGCAGCTTGGTCACTAGCGGGAGGGCGTCGGGGGCCAACGTCCTGACTTTC. The chain employs TRBV5-6 and TRBJ2-6; 13 bases fit TRBD2. After removal of 0 bases from V and 4 bases from J, the junction contained 7 bases not matched to a gene. The CDR3 consists of 19 residues. Germline lookup yields CDR1 SGHDT and CDR2 YYEEEE.

The sample holds many counts of this clonotype. The rearrangement joins TRBV5-1 to TRBJ2-1, with 12 bases identical to TRBD2. The CDR3 is 15 amino acids. Trimming cost V 3 bases and J 6 bases; bases outside gene matches: 4. Germline V gene lookup returns CDR1 SGHRS and CDR2 YFSETQ. DNA of the CDR3: TGCGCCAGCAGCTGGGTGACTAGCGGGAGCAATGAGCAGTTCTTC. Translated: CASSWVTSGSNEQFF.

This clonotype was seen at least ten times. This rearrangement joins TRBV5-4 to TRBJ2-1; tentatively, D is TRBD1 or TRBD2 (6 bases each). The CDR3 is made up of 17 amino acids. Germline V CDR1 and CDR2: SGHNT, YYREEE (reference sequence). Trimming cost V 4 bases and J 2 bases, with 19 bases left between them. The CDR3 DNA sequence: TGTGCCAGCAGCATTGGGGGCATTTCGGGGGCCTACAATGAGCAGTTCTTC. This sequence encodes CASSIGGISGAYNEQFF. The full variable domain, its missing parts supplied by reference TRBV5-4 and TRBJ2-1, is ETGVTQSPTHLIKTRGQQVTLRCSSQSGHNTVSWYQQALGQGPQFIFQYYREEENGRGNFPPRFSGLQFPNYSSELNVNALELDDSALYLCASSIGGISGAYNEQFFGPGTRLTVL.

The sample holds a few counts of this clonotype. The V gene is TRBV14, the J gene TRBJ1-1; D not certain. The CDR3 has 13 amino acids. Deletions cut 1 base from V and 1 base from J, with 4 bases between. Germline V CDR1 and CDR2: SGHDN, FVKESK. This CDR3 reads CASSQGANTEAFF. The CDR3 nucleotides read TGTGCCAGCAGCCAAGGTGCGAACACTGAAGCTTTCTTT.

This clonotype was counted many times. The rearrangement joins TRBV20-1 to TRBJ2-2; TRBD2 matches at 10 bases. The CDR3 extends over 15 amino acids. Germline V gene sequence: CDR1 DFQATT, CDR2 SNEGSKA (reference sequence). J was trimmed by 4 bases and V by 3 bases; bases with no gene match: 5. The CDR3 bases are TGCAGTGCTAGGGGGCCTAGCGGGAGCACCGGGGAGCTGTTTTTT. Encoded protein: CSARGPSGSTGELFF.

This clonotype was observed a handful of times. The chain links TRBV5-1 to TRBJ2-3; a weak D match, TRBD2 (5 bases). The CDR3 is made up of 14 amino acids. Germline V lookup: CDR1 SGHRS, CDR2 YFSETQ. The V and J ends lost 7 bases and 2 bases respectively, with 14 bases between them. The CDR3 reads CASQKGGDTDTQYF. The DNA for the CDR3 is TGCGCCAGCCAAAAAGGAGGTGACACAGATACGCAGTATTTT.

This clonotype appeared a few times. The V gene is TRBV18, the J gene TRBJ2-7; TRBD2 is a possible D gene (5 bases). The CDR3 contains 15 residues. V lost 2 bases and J lost 0, with 11 bases in between. Germline-derived CDR1 and CDR2 are KGHSH and LQKENI. The CDR3 region is CASSPRGTSSYEQYF. The CDR3, as DNA: TGTGCCAGCTCACCAAGAGGCACTAGCTCCTACGAGCAGTACTTC.

The V call is TRBV29-1, the J call TRBJ2-5; a weak D match, TRBD2 (5 bases). Germline-derived CDR1 and CDR2 are SQVTM and ANQGSEA. The CDR3 is made up of 11 amino acids. V lost 7 bases, J lost 4 bases, and 10 bases lay in between. This chain's CDR3 is CSAVEAETQYF. The CDR3 DNA follows: TGCAGCGCCGTGGAGGCAGAGACCCAGTACTTC.

This clonotype appeared many times. The genes are TRBV12-3 or TRBV12-4 and TRBJ2-7, with D uncertain. V lost 2 bases, J lost 6 bases, and 8 bases lay in between. The CDR3 loop spans 12 amino acids. The chain's CDR3 is CASSLPQGEQYF. The CDR3 coding sequence is TGTGCCAGCAGTTTACCACAAGGCGAGCAGTACTTC.

This clonotype was seen only a few times. The chain joins TRBV7-2 to TRBJ2-1; maybe TRBD2 (6 bases). The CDR3 sequence is 15 residues long. From germline, CDR1 is SGHTA and CDR2 FQGNSA. The V and J ends lost 9 bases and 3 bases respectively, with 18 bases between them. The DNA of the CDR3 is TGTGCCAGTCAATCCGGGGGAGTTAACTACAATGAGCAGTTCTTC. Translated: CASQSGGVNYNEQFF.

V usage is TRBV18 and J usage is TRBJ2-4, with 12 nucleotides matching TRBD1. Germline V gene data show CDR1 as KGHSH and CDR2 as LQKENI. Trimming took 3 bases from V and 4 from J; bases not matched to a gene: 4. The CDR3 length is 16 residues. The CDR3 coding sequence is TGTGCCAGCTCACCTCGGGGACAGGGGGCAAAAAACATTCAGTACTTC. Translating it yields CASSPRGQGAKNIQYF.

V gene TRBV27 combines with J gene TRBJ2-5; D is uncertain. V was shortened by 3 bases and J by 2 bases, with 7 bases between the two germline ends. The CDR3 consists of 13 residues. Looked up from germline, CDR1 is MNHEY and CDR2 is SMNVEV (reference sequence). The DNA for the CDR3 is TGTGCCAGCAGTTTTTCCTATCAAGAGACCCAGTACTTC. Protein product: CASSFSYQETQYF.

In this sample, this clonotype turned up a few times. The rearrangement links TRBV9 to TRBJ1-5; no reliable D call. Looked up from germline, CDR1 is SGDLS and CDR2 is YYNGEE. The length of the CDR3 is 14 residues. V dropped 4 bases and J dropped 0 bases, with 8 bases sitting between them. In DNA, the CDR3 is TGTGCCAGCAGCTCCTCAAATAGCAATCAGCCCCAGCATTTT. This encodes CASSSSNSNQPQHF.

This clonotype has a handful of counts. The chain combines TRBV12-3 or TRBV12-4 with TRBJ2-7; TRBD2 agrees at 7 bases. This CDR3 is built from 17 residues. Germline trimming cut 5 bases from V and 3 bases from J; bases unmatched to any gene: 16. The CDR3 reads CASSRGRPGLLFYEQYF. The CDR3 DNA is TGTGCCAGCAGTCGGGGCAGACCGGGACTACTTTTCTACGAGCAGTACTTC.

Only a few counts were recorded for this clonotype. V and J are TRBV2 and TRBJ1-5, with 7 bases aligning to TRBD1. With V trimmed by 6 bases and J by 2 bases, 7 bases remained unmatched. The CDR3 spans 15 residues. Per the germline V gene, CDR1 is SNHLY and CDR2 is FYNNEI. The CDR3 DNA is TGTGCCAGCAGGACGACAGGGTTGGGCAATCAGCCCCAGCATTTT. It translates to CASRTTGLGNQPQHF.

This clonotype appeared a few times. This chain connects TRBV18 to TRBJ2-7, with 8 bases that match TRBD2. With V trimmed by 3 bases and J by 4 bases, 5 bases remained unmatched. The CDR3 has 14 amino acids. Germline lookup yields CDR1 KGHSH and CDR2 LQKENI. The CDR3: CASSPSGNFYEQYF. CDR3 nucleotides: TGTGCCAGCTCACCTAGCGGGAATTTTTACGAGCAGTACTTC.

This clonotype was counted only a few times. V gene TRBV5-1 combines with J gene TRBJ2-1, with D possibly matching TRBD2 (6 bases). Germline V gene lookup returns CDR1 SGHRS and CDR2 YFSETQ. The CDR3 is made up of 16 amino acids. Trimming cost V 3 bases and J 4 bases, with 17 bases left between them. The CDR3 protein is CASSWSSGALYNEQFF. CDR3 in DNA: TGCGCCAGCAGCTGGAGTAGCGGAGCCTTATACAATGAGCAGTTCTTC. Drawing the rest from reference TRBV5-1 and TRBJ2-1, the complete variable domain is KAGVTQTPRYLIKTRGQQVTLSCSPISGHRSVSWYQQTPGQGLQFLFEYFSETQRNKGNFPGRFSGRQFSNSRSEMNVSTLELGDSALYLCASSWSSGALYNEQFFGPGTRLTVL.